The source of this T cell receptor (beta chain) is a study of blood T cell repertoires in COVID-19. Study details: From T cells, B-cell-depleted T cells, or PBMCs came the material, which was cDNA or gDNA.

Individuals aged 18 to 89 years were recruited from fewer than 30 US areas. Participant-given clinical history determined each cohort assignment. CDR3 length: 16 residues. Trimming removed 3 bases from V and 3 bases from J; junction bases left unmatched: 8. Germline values: CDR1 MDHEN, CDR2 SYDVKM. Under the authors' procedure: Amplifying reference gene primers gave estimates of nucleated cell counts. Libraries were prepared by immunoSEQ multiplex PCR; TCRdb keeps only in-frame clonotypes and omits some of them. For V, J and clone size, that table is used; D and trimming come from the DNA. The repertoire holds 250,000 to 350,000 clones, with about 88% as singletons.

Sequences were obtained from PBMCs or T cells enriched from blood (not recorded which). This clonotype was obtained from a woman aged 45-59 years who had recovered from COVID-19. This chain joins TRBV28 and TRBJ1-3; TRBD1 aligns across 7 bases. The CDR3 loop reads CASSLTGTGFGNTIYF. CDR3 bases: TGTGCCAGCAGTTTGACAGGGACTGGGTTTGGAAACACCATATATTTT.